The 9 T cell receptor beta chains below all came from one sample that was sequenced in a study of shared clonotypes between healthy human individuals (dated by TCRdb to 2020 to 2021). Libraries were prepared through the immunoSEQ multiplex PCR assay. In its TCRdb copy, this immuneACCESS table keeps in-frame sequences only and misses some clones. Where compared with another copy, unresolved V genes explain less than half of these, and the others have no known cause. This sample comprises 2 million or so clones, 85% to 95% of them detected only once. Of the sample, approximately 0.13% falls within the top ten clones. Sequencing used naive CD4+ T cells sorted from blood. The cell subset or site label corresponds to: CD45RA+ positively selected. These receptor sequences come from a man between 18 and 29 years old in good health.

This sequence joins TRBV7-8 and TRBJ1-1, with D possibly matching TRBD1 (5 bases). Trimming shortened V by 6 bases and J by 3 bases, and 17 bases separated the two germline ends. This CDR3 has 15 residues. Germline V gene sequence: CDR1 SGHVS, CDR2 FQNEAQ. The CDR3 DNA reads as TGTGCCAGCAGTGGCAGCCCTAAGGGGTACACTGAAGCTTTCTTT. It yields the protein CASSGSPKGYTEAFF.

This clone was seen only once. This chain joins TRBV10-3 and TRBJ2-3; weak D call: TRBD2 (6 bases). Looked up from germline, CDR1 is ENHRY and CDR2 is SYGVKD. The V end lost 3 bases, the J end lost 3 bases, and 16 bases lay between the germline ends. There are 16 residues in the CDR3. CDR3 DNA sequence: TGTGCCATCAGTGACATCCGGGGGATGGAAACAGATACGCAGTATTTT. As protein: CAISDIRGMETDTQYF.

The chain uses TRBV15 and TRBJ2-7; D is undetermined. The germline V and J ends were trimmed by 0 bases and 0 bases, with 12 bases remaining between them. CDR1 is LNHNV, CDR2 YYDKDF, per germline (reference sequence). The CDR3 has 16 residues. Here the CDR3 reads CATSREGGKSSYEQYF. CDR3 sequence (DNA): TGTGCCACCAGCAGAGAGGGTGGAAAGAGCTCCTACGAGCAGTACTTC.

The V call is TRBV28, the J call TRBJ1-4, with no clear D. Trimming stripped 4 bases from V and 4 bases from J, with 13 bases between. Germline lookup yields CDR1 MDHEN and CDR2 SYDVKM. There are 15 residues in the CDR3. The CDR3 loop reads CASSSRGRINEKLFF. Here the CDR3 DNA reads TGTGCCAGCAGTTCAAGAGGACGGATTAATGAAAAACTGTTTTTT.

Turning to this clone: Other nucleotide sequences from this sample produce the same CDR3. The CDR3 sequence: CASSYSGDSNQPQHF. The DNA of the CDR3 is TGTGCCAGCAGTTACTCGGGTGATAGCAATCAGCCCCAGCATTTT. This sequence joins TRBV6-6 and TRBJ1-5, with D unresolved. There are 15 residues in the CDR3. CDR1 is MNHNY and CDR2 is SVGAGI in the germline V gene (reference sequence). Trimming stripped 0 bases from V and 0 bases from J, with 6 bases between.

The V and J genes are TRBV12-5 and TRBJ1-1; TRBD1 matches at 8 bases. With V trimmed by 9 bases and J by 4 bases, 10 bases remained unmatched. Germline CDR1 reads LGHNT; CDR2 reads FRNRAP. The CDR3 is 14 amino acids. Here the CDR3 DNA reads TGTGCTAGCACCGAAGCAGGGGGCGTCACTGAAGCTTTCTTT. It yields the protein CASTEAGGVTEAFF.

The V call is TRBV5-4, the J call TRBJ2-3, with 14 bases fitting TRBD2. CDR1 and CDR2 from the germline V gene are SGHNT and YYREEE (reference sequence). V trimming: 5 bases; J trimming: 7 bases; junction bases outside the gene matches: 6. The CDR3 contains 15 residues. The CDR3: CASRDGTSGSNTQYF. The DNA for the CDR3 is TGTGCCAGCAGGGATGGGACTAGCGGGAGCAATACGCAGTATTTT.

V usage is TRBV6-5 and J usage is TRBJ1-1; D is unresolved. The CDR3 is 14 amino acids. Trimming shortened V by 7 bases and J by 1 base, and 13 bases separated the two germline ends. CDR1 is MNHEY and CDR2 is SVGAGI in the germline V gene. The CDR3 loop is CASNGLIGNTEAFF. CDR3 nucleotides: TGTGCCAGCAATGGACTGATCGGGAACACTGAAGCTTTCTTT.

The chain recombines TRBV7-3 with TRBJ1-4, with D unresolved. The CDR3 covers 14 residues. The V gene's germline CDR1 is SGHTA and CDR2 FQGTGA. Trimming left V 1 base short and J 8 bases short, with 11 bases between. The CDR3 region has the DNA TGTGCCAGCAGCTTAAAGGCAGGAGCCGAAAAACTGTTTTTT. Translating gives CASSLKAGAEKLFF.